This T cell receptor (beta chain) was identified during a study of siplizumab effects on memory and regulatory T cells. Assays covered 100,000 or so TCR templates per sample. The data were produced by immunoSEQ multiplex PCR, yet TCRdb's version contains in-frame clones alone and is incomplete. Found here are about 110,000 clones, 92% of them singletons; the top ten hold about 0.7%. In regard to this clone: Its antigen remains unknown.

The germline CDR1 and CDR2 sequences are KGHSH and LQKENI. This CDR3 is built from 19 residues. Unmatched junction bases numbered 13, after V lost 3 bases and J lost 2 bases. Study-level results: Naive T cells looked more diverse than memory cells and looked like major alloresponse contributors. Siplizumab led to significantly less abundant alloreactive sequences that could be traced back to unstimulated CD4+ memory cells. Versus around 25% in controls, the mappable alloreactive CD4+ clones averaged roughly 69% Treg-derived with siplizumab.

V and J are TRBV18 and TRBJ2-2, with TRBD1 matching over 9 bases. The receptor's source is a human donor in good health. The sequencing sample was made of Tregs sorted from blood. The CDR3 sequence: CASSPSGTGLPLNTGELFF. CDR3 DNA sequence: TGTGCCAGCTCACCCTCCGGGACAGGGCTTCCCTTAAACACCGGGGAGCTGTTTTTT.